The rows below give T cell receptor beta chains drawn from one sample of a study of cytomegalovirus exposure and HLA in healthy donors. The table came from immunoSEQ multiplex PCR; TCRdb's copy has only in-frame clones and leaves some out. The sample lists fewer than 100,000 clones; approximately 93% were seen once. Sequencing was performed on PBMCs. These receptors came from a young woman in good health and CMV-seronegative. CDR3s leave out the opening cysteine and the closing phenylalanine or tryptophan. Fields, in order: J gene, V gene, CDR3 protein.

j_call: TRBJ2-1; v_call: TRBV27; cdr3_aa: ASSLGSRGVRSYNEQF
j_call: TRBJ2-6; v_call: TRBV9; cdr3_aa: ASSEGGTEGFHYSGANVLT
j_call: TRBJ1-2; v_call: TRBV4-2; cdr3_aa: ASSRSARGQQERGYT
j_call: TRBJ1-1; v_call: TRBV6-1; cdr3_aa: ASRIEGGAEAF
j_call: TRBJ1-1; v_call: TRBV6-1; cdr3_aa: ASSPMGGRATEAF
j_call: TRBJ1-1; v_call: TRBV18; cdr3_aa: ASGPGNTEAF
j_call: TRBJ1-4; v_call: TRBV27; cdr3_aa: ASSLYMAANEKLF
j_call: TRBJ2-2; v_call: TRBV10-3; cdr3_aa: AISEETGGITGELF
j_call: TRBJ2-7; v_call: TRBV11-2; cdr3_aa: ASSPGAETSYEQY
j_call: TRBJ2-3; v_call: TRBV18; cdr3_aa: ASSPLASGNTDTQY
j_call: TRBJ2-7; v_call: TRBV2; cdr3_aa: ASRYLRDRVFEQY
j_call: TRBJ1-1; v_call: TRBV7-2; cdr3_aa: ASSPLQDPGAEAF
j_call: TRBJ1-4; v_call: TRBV27; cdr3_aa: ASRLTGSGEKLF
j_call: TRBJ2-1; v_call: TRBV12-5; cdr3_aa: ASGSGLAGLNEQF